This T cell receptor beta chain was recovered during a study of shared clonotypes between healthy human individuals. TCRdb's table, derived via immunoSEQ multiplex PCR, lists solely in-frame clones and lacks some. This repertoire shows about 2.4 million clones, 93% found once; its top ten account for 0.36%. V was clipped by 3 bases and J by 2 bases, with 10 bases between them. The CDR3 loop spans 14 amino acids. CDR1 is MDHEN and CDR2 is SYDVKM in the germline V gene. The receptor's source is a man in his late teens or twenties in good health. Some clones in this sample may be carry-over from other donors' samples. The rearrangement uses TRBV28 and TRBJ1-1; D remains unclear. Material for sequencing was naive CD4+ T cells from PBMCs. Subset: CD45RA+ positively selected. DNA for the CDR3: TGTGCCAGCAGTTTCCCACAGCCAAACACTGAAGCTTTCTTT. It translates to CASSFPQPNTEAFF.